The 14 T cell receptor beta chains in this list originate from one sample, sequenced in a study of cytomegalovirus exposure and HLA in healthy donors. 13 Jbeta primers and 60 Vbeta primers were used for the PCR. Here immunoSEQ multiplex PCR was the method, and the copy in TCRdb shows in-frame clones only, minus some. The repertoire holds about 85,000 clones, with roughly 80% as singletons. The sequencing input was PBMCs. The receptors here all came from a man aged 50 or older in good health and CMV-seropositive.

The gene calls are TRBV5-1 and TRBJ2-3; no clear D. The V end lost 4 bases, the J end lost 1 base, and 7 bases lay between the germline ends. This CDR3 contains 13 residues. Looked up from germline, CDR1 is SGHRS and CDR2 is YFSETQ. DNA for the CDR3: TGCGCCAGCAGCCGGTCGGGCACAGATACGCAGTATTTT. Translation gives CASSRSGTDTQYF.

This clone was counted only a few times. Written as DNA, the CDR3 is TGCGCCAGCAGCCAAGATACTAGCGGTTACAATGAGCAGTTCTTC. This codes for CASSQDTSGYNEQFF. The chain uses TRBV4-3 and TRBJ2-1; 8 bases fit TRBD2. The trim removed 0 bases at V and 4 bases at J, leaving 2 bases unmatched. Germline CDR1 reads LGHNA; CDR2 reads YSLEER. This CDR3 has 15 residues.

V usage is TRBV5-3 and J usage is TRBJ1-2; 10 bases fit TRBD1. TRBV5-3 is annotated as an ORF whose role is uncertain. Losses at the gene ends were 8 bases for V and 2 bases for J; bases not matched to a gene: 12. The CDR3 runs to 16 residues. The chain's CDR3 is CASARTGGLVNYGYTF. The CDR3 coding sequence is TGTGCCAGCGCGAGGACAGGGGGACTGGTAAACTATGGCTACACCTTC.

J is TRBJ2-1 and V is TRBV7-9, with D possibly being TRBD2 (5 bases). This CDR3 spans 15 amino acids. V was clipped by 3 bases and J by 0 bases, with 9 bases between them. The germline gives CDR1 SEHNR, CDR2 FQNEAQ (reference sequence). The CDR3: CASSFGKHSYNEQFF. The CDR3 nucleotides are TGTGCCAGCAGCTTCGGGAAGCACTCCTACAATGAGCAGTTCTTC.

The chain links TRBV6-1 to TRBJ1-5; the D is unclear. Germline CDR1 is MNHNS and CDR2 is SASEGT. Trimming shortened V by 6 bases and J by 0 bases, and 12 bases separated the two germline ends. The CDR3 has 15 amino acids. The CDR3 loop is CASSLTPYSNQPQHF. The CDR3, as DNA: TGTGCCAGCAGCCTGACACCTTATAGCAATCAGCCCCAGCATTTT.

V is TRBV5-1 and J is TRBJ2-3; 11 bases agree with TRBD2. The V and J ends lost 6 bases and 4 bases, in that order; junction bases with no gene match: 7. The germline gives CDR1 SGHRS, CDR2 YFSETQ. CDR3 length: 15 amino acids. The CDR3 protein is CASTVAGGPSDTQYF. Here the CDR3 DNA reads TGCGCCAGCACCGTAGCGGGAGGGCCATCAGATACGCAGTATTTT. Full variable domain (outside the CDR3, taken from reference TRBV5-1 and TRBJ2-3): KAGVTQTPRYLIKTRGQQVTLSCSPISGHRSVSWYQQTPGQGLQFLFEYFSETQRNKGNFPGRFSGRQFSNSRSEMNVSTLELGDSALYLCASTVAGGPSDTQYFGPGTRLTVL.

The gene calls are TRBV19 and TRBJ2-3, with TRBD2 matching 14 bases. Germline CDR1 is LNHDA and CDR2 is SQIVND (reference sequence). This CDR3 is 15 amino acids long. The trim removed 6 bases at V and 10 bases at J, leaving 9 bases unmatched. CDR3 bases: TGTGCCAGTAGAACCGGGACTAGCGGGAGTGGGCCGCAGTATTTT. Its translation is CASRTGTSGSGPQYF. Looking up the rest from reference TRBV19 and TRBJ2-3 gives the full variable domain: DGGITQSPKYLFRKEGQNVTLSCEQNLNHDAMYWYRQDPGQGLRLIYYSQIVNDFQKGDIAEGYSVSREKKESFPLTVTSAQKNPTAFYLCASRTGTSGSGPQYFGPGTRLTVL.

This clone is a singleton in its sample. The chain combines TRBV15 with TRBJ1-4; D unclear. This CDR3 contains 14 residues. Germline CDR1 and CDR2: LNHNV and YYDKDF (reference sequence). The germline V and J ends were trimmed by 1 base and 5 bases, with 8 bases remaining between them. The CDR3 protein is CATSRGLQNEKLFF. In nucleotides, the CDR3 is TGTGCCACCAGCAGAGGACTACAGAATGAAAAACTGTTTTTT.

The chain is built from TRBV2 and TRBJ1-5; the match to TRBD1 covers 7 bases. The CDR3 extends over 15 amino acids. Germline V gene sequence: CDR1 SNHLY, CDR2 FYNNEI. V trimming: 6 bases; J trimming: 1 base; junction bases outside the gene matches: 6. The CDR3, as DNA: TGTGCCAGCAGCTCGACAGGGTTGAGCAATCAGCCCCAGCATTTT. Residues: CASSSTGLSNQPQHF.

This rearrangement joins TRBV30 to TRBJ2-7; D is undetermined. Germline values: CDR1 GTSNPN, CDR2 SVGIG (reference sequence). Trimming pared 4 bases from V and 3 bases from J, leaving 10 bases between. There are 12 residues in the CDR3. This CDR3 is CAWNTINYEQYF. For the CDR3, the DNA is TGTGCCTGGAACACCATAAACTACGAGCAGTACTTC. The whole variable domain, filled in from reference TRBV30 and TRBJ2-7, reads SQTIHQWPATLVQPVGSPLSLECTVEGTSNPNLYWYRQAAGRGLQLLFYSVGIGQISSEVPQNLSASRPQDRQFILSSKKLLLSDSGFYLCAWNTINYEQYFGPGTRLTVT.

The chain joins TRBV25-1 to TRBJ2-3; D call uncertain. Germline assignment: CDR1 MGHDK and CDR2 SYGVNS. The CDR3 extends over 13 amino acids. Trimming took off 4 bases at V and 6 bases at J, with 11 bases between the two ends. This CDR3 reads CASSVEAGDTQYF. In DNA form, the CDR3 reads TGTGCCAGCAGTGTGGAAGCCGGGGATACGCAGTATTTT.

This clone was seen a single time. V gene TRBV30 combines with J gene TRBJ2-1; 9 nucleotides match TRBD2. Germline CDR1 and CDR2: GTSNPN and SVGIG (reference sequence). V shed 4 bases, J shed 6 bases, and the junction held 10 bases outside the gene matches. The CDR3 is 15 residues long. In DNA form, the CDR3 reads TGTGCCTGGACCCGTAGCGGGAGAGAAGGCAATGAGCAGTTCTTC. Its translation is CAWTRSGREGNEQFF.

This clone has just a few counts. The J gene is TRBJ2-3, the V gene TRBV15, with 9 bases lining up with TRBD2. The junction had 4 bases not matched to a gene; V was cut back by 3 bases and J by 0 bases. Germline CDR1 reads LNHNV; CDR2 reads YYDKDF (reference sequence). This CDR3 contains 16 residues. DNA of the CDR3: TGTGCCACCAGCAGCCGACTAGCGGATAGCACAGATACGCAGTATTTT. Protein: CATSSRLADSTDTQYF.

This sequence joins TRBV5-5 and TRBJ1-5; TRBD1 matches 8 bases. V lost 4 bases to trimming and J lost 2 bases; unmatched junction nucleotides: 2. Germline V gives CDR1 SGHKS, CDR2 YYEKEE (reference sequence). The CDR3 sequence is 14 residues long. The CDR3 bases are TGTGCCAGCAGCCTGACAGGGGGCAATCAGCCCCAGCATTTT. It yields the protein CASSLTGGNQPQHF.